This T cell receptor (beta chain) was documented in a study of CD8+ T cells in alopecia areata. Whole-study findings and limits: Greater clonality was observed in lesional scalp samples, especially alopecia totalis/universalis, versus normal scalp.

The CDR3 runs 16 residues. Germline V gene data show CDR1 as GTSNPN and CDR2 as SVGIG (reference sequence). With V trimmed by 0 bases and J by 2 bases, 8 bases remained unmatched. About this clone itself: The antigen remains unidentified.

Indicated treatment: oral pan-JAK inhibitor, 5-10 mg twice daily. Obtained from alopecia areata patients were lesional scalp punch biopsies along with peripheral blood. In each case, RNA was isolated and then reverse transcribed into cDNA as the sequencing template. TCRdb's copy holds only in-frame clones and misses some; the assay was immunoSEQ multiplex PCR. The data hold about 180,000 clones, with roughly 50% observed a single time. The specimen comprised CD8+ T cells sorted from blood, sampled at week 24, from a patient treated with tofacitinib. This TCR derives from a human donor with alopecia areata. This chain joins TRBV30 and TRBJ2-3, with 7 bases lining up with TRBD2. The DNA for the CDR3 is TGTGCCTGGAGTGTACAGAGCGGGGCGCCCACAGATACGCAGTATTTT. This sequence encodes CAWSVQSGAPTDTQYF.